This T cell receptor (beta chain) was documented in a study of T cell responses to AZD1222 COVID-19 vaccine (dated by TCRdb to the early 2020s). As for the study more broadly: AZD1222 recipients given second doses at about 4 weeks or at about 12 weeks were pooled, since spike-specific TCR depth and breadth were not found to differ between the two schedules. Enrollment into the trials was organized by age into subgroups of 18-55, 56-69 and 70-plus years, and those subgroups contained approximately 150, 30 and 60 TCR-sequenced participants, respectively. A total of approximately 230 trial participants underwent TCR sequencing, of whom some 210 received two doses of AZD1222 and some 25 received two doses of the MenACWY control vaccine. Broader findings and caveats from the paper: The vaccine-associated CD4 TCRs covered the entire spike protein, and the dominant responses fell in regions 160-218 and 743-854. Because no day 14 peak-response samples were available, the repertoires could be characterized only after the peak T cell response. In the small 56-69-year group, the increase in depth fell short of significance, most likely because of low power. Conclusions about previously exposed vaccinees are limited, since just five or six AZD1222 recipients were seropositive for SARS-CoV-2 at baseline. After two AZD1222 doses, both the breadth and the depth of spike-specific TCRs were significantly higher than at day 0 and than in MenACWY recipients. Participants were mostly white British and included more females than males, and it was suggested by the authors that clonal diversity may have been underestimated. Reportedly, close to half of the unique spike-specific TCRs recognized epitopes lying outside the regions that are mutated in the B.1.351 and B.1.1.7 variants.

The CDR3 regions of human TCRbeta chains were analyzed by immunosequencing. Turning to the authors' computational methods: TCRs in the repertoires were matched against a reference library of SARS-CoV-2-specific TCRs that had been generated with the MIRA antigen-specificity platform. Breadth was defined as the fraction of unique TCRs that were SARS-CoV-2-associated, and depth was defined as the fraction of total T cells that were SARS-CoV-2-associated. Each spike-specific TCR was assigned to its reactive spike region and to a CD4 or CD8 class using the MIRA data. Log10-transformed breadth and depth values were compared by one-way ANOVA with Sidak's multiple comparisons tests. Sourced from immuneACCESS, this table was stored by TCRdb with only in-frame sequences that have V and J called. A share of the clones is absent; for the studies checked, an unresolved V gene accounts for under half, and the remainder has no known explanation. The D gene and trimming were derived from the DNA, and the V and J assignments and clone size from that table. The sample profile shows about 50,000 clones; 80% to 90% of them were found once. The ten largest clones capture approximately 14% of the sample.

Turning to this clone: Its antigen is not yet known. Base qualities are not recorded, but no much larger clone differs from it by a single base.

From the cysteine through the phenylalanine, the CDR3 covers 16 amino acids. The read is trimmed to its CDR3 DNA, 48 bases read in frame from base 1. The trim is 4 bases for V and 1 base for J, with a gap of 16 bases between the germline ends. The germline V gene gives CDR1 as MNHEY and CDR2 as SVGAGI. The time point label for this specimen denotes: baseline before first vaccination. The vaccinee samples were drawn from two UK trials, COV001 and COV002, one of which was a single-blind randomized controlled phase 2/3 trial testing AZD1222 (ChAdOx1 nCoV-19) in healthy adults. For TCRbeta chain sequencing, PBMC samples from trial participants were taken at day 0 and at day 28 after the second dose.

The sequencing here drew on peripheral blood, taken on day 0 of AZD1222 vaccination. The clonotype was recovered from an adult in good health. The chain is made from TRBV6-5 and TRBJ1-1; 5 matching bases give a weak D call of TRBD1. CDR3 protein: CASSLGPRRTNTEAFF. The DNA sequence reads TGTGCCAGCAGTTTGGGACCCCGGAGGACGAACACTGAAGCTTTCTTT.